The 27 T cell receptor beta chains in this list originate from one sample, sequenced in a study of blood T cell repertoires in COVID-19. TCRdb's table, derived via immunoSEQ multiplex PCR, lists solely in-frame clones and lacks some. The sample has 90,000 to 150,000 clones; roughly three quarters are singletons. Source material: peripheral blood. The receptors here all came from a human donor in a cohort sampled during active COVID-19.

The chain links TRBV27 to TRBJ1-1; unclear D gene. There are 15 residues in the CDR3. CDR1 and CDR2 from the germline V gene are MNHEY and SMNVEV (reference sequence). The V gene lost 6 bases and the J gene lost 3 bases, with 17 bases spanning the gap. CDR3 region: CASRPDTLLHTEAFF. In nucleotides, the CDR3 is TGTGCCAGCAGGCCAGACACACTCTTACACACTGAAGCTTTCTTT.

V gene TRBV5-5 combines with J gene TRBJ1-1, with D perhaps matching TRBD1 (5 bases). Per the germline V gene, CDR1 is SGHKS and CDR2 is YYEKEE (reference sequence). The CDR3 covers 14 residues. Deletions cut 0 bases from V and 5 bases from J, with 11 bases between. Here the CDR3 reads CASSLAGGGTEAFF. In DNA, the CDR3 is TGTGCCAGCAGCTTGGCAGGCGGGGGGACTGAAGCTTTCTTT.

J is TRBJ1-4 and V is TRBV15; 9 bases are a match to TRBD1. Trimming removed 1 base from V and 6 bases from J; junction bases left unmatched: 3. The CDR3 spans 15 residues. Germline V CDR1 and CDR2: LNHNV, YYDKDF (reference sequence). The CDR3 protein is CATSRADRGDEKLFF. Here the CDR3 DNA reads TGTGCCACCAGCAGAGCGGACAGGGGCGATGAAAAACTGTTTTTT. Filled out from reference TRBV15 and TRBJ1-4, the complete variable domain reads DAMVIQNPRYQVTQFGKPVTLSCSQTLNHNVMYWYQQKSSQAPKLLFHYYDKDFNNEADTPDNFQSRRPNTSFCFLDIRSPGLGDTAMYLCATSRADRGDEKLFFGSGTQLSVL.

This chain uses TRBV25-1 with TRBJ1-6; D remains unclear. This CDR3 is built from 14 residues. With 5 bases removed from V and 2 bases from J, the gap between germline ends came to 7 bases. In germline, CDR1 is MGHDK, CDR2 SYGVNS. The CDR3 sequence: CASSRVPYNSPLHF. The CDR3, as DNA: TGTGCCAGCAGTCGCGTTCCCTATAATTCACCCCTCCACTTT.

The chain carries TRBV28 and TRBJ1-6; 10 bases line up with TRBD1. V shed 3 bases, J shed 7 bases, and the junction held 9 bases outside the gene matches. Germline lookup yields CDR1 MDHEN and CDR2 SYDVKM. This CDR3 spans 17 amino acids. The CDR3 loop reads CASSFKGDRGRNSPLHF. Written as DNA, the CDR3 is TGTGCCAGCAGTTTCAAAGGGGACAGGGGTCGGAATTCACCCCTCCACTTT.

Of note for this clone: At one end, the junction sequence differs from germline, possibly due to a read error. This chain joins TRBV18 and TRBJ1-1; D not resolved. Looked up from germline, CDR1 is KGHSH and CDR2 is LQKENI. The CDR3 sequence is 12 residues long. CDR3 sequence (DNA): TGTGCCAGCTCACCAGGCGGGTGGCCGGGTGAATTT. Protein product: CASSPGGWPGEF.

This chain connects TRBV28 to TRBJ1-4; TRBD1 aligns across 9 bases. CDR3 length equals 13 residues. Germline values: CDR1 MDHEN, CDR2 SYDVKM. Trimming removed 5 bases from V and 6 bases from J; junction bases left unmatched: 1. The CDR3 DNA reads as TGTGCCAGCAGTGGGGACAGGGATGAAAAACTGTTTTTT. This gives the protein CASSGDRDEKLFF.

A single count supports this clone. The DNA for the CDR3 is TGTGCCAGCAGCTTAGTGGATCCGTGGAAGGAAACAGGTTACGAGCAGTACTTC. This sequence encodes CASSLVDPWKETGYEQYF. This chain connects TRBV11-2 to TRBJ2-7; the D gene is possibly TRBD1 (5 bases). Per the germline V gene, CDR1 is SGHAT and CDR2 is FQNNGV. Trimming pared 1 base from V and 4 bases from J, leaving 23 bases between. This CDR3 contains 18 residues.

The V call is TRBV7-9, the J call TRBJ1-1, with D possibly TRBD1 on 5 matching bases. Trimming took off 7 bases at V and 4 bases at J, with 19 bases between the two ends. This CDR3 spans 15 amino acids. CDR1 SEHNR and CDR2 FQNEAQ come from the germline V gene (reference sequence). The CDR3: CASKAGQFLGTEAFF. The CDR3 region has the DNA TGTGCCAGCAAGGCAGGGCAATTCTTGGGCACTGAAGCTTTCTTT.

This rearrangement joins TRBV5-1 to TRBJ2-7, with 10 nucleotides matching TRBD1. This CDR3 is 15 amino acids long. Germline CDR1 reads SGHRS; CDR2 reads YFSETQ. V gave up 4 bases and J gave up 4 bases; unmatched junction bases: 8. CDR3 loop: CASSPLGTGAYEQYF. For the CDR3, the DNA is TGCGCCAGCAGCCCGCTCGGGACAGGGGCGTACGAGCAGTACTTC.

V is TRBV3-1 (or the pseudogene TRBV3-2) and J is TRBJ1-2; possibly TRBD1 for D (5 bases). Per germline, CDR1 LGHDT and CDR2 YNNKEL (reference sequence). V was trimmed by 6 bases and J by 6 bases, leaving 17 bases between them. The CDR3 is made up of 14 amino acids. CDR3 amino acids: CASRRGTQENGYTF. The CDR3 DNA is TGTGCCAGCAGACGCGGGACTCAGGAGAATGGCTACACCTTC.

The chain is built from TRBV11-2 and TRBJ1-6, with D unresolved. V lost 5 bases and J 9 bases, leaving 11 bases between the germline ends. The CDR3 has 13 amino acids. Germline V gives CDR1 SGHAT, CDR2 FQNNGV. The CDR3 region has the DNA TGTGCCAGCAGCAGATCGACGGGTTCACCCCTCCACTTT. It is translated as CASSRSTGSPLHF.

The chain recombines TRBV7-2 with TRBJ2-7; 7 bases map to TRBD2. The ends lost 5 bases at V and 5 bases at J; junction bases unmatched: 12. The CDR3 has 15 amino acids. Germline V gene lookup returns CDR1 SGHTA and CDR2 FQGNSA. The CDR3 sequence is CASSRSGLVNDEQYF. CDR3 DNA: TGTGCCAGCAGCCGGTCTGGACTAGTCAACGACGAGCAGTACTTC.

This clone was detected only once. DNA of the CDR3: TGTGCCAGCACCAGCGACAACAGGGCGTACGAGCAGTACTTC. Translating it yields CASTSDNRAYEQYF. The chain couples TRBV21-1 to TRBJ2-7; TRBD1 is the table's D call and was not checked against the DNA. TRBV21-1 is flagged as a pseudogene. The CDR3 covers 14 residues.

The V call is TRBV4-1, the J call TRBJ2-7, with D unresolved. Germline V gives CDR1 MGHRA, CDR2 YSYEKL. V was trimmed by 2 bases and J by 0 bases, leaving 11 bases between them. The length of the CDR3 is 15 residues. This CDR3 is CASSQLQVSSYEQYF. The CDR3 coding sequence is TGCGCCAGCAGCCAACTCCAGGTTAGCTCCTACGAGCAGTACTTC.

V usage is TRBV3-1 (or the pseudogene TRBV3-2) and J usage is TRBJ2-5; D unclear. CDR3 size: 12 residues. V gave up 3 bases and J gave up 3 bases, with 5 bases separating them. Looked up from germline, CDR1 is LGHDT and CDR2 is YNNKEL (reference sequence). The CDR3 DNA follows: TGTGCCAGCAGCCATTCAGAAGAGACCCAGTACTTC. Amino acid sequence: CASSHSEETQYF.

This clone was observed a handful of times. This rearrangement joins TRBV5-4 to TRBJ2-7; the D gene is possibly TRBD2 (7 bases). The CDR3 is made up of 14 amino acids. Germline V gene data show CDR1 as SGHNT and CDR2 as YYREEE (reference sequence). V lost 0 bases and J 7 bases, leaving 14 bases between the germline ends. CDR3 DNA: TGTGCCAGCAGCTTGGACGCGGGGGCGAGAGAGCAGTACTTC. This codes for CASSLDAGAREQYF.

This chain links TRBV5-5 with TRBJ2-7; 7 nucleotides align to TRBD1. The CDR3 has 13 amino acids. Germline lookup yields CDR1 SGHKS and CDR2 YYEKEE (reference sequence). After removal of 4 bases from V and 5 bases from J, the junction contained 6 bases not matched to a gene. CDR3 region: CASSTQGMDEQYF. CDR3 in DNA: TGTGCCAGCAGCACACAGGGGATGGACGAGCAGTACTTC.

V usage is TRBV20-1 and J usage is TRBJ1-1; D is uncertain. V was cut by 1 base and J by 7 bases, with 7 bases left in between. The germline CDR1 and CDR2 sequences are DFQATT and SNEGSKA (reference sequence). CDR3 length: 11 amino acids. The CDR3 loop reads CSARGRGEAFF. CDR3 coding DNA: TGCAGTGCTAGAGGGAGAGGTGAAGCTTTCTTT.

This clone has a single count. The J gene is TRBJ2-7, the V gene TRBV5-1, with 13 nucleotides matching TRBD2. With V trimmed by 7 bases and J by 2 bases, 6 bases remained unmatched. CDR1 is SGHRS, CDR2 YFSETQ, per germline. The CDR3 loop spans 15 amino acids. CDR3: CASGIGTSGAYEQYF. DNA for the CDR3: TGCGCCAGCGGGATCGGGACTAGCGGGGCCTACGAGCAGTACTTC.

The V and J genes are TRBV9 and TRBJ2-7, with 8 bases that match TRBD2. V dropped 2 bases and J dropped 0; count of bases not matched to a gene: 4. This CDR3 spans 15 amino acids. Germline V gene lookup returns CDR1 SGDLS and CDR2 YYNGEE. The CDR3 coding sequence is TGTGCCAGCAGCGTCACGGGGGGGAGCTCCTACGAGCAGTACTTC. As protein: CASSVTGGSSYEQYF.

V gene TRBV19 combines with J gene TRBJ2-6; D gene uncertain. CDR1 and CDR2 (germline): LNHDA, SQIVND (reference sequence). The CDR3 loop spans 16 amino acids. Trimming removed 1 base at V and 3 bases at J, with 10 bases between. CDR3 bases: TGTGCCAGTAGTATAGTCGCTGGAGATGGGGCCAACGTCCTGACTTTC. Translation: CASSIVAGDGANVLTF. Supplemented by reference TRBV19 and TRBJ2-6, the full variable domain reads DGGITQSPKYLFRKEGQNVTLSCEQNLNHDAMYWYRQDPGQGLRLIYYSQIVNDFQKGDIAEGYSVSREKKESFPLTVTSAQKNPTAFYLCASSIVAGDGANVLTFGAGSRLTVL.

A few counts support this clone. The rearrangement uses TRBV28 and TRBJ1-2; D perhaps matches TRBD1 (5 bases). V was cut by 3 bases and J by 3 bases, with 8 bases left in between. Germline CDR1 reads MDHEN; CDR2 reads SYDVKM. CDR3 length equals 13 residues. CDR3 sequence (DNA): TGTGCCAGCAGTTTCGACAGCTACTATGGCTACACCTTC. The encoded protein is CASSFDSYYGYTF.

The CDR3, as DNA: TGCGCCAGCAGCTTGGAAGGGGACTTCTACGAGCAGTACTTC. Amino acids: CASSLEGDFYEQYF. V is TRBV5-1 and J is TRBJ2-7; TRBD2 might be the D (6 bases). Germline V gene lookup returns CDR1 SGHRS and CDR2 YFSETQ. The CDR3 totals 14 residues. V lost 0 bases, J lost 3 bases, and 10 bases lay in between.

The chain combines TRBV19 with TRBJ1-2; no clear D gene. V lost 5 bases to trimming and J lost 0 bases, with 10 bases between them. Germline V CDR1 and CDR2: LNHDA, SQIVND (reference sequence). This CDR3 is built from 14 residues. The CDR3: CASSSPRANYGYTF. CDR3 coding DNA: TGTGCCAGTAGTTCCCCGAGGGCTAACTATGGCTACACCTTC.

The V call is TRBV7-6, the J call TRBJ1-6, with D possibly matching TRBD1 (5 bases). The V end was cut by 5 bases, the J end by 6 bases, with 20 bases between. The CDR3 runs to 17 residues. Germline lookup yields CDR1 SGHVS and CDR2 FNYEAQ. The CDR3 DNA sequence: TGTGCCAGCAGCCCAGAGGTCGGGGGGATAAGTAATTCACCCCTCCACTTT. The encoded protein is CASSPEVGGISNSPLHF.

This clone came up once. As DNA, the CDR3 is TGTGCCAGCAGGACAGAGTATAATTCACCCCTCCACTTT. Protein product: CASRTEYNSPLHF. The rearrangement uses TRBV2 and TRBJ1-6; perhaps TRBD1 as D (5 bases). This CDR3 has 13 amino acids. V lost 6 bases to trimming and J lost 4 bases, with 7 bases between them. Per germline, CDR1 SNHLY and CDR2 FYNNEI.